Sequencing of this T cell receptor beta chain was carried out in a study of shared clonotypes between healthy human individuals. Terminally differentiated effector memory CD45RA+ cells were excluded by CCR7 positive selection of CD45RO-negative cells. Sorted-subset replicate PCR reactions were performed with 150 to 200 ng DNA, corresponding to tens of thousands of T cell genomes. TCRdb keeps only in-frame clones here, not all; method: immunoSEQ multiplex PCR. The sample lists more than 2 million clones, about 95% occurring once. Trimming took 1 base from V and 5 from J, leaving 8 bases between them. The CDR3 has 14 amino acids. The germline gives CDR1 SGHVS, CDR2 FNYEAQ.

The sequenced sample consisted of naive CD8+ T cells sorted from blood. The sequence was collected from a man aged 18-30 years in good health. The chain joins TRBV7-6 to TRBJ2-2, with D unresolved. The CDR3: CASSLDSHTGELFF. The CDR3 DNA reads TGTGCCAGCAGCTTAGATTCGCATACCGGGGAGCTGTTTTTT.